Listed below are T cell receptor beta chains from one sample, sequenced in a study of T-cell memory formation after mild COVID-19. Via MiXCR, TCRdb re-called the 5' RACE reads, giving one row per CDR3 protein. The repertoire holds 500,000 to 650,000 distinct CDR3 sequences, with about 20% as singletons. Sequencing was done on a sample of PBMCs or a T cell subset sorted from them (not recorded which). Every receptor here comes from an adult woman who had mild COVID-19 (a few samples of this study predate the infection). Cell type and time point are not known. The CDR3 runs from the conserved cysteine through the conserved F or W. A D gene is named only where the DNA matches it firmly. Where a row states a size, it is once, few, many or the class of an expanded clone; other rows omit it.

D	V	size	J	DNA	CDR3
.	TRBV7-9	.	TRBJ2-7	TGTGCCAGCAGCTTAGCGAAACCTAACCCCCACGAGCAGTACTTC	CASSLAKPNPHEQYF
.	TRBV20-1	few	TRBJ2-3	TGCAGTGCTTTACGGACTCACACAGATACGCAGTATTTT	CSALRTHTDTQYF
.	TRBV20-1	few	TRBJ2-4	TGCAGTGCAACTAGCCTACGCGAGGCTTTAGGTGGCATTCAGTACTTC	CSATSLREALGGIQYF
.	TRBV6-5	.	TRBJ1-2	TGTGCCAGCAGTTACGTGGGGTATGGCTACACCTTC	CASSYVGYGYTF
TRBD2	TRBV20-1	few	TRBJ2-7	TGCAGTGCTAGTCGAGCGGGGTCCTACGAGCAGTACTTC	CSASRAGSYEQYF
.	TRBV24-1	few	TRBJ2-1	TGTGCCACCAGTGAGCCACGGATGAACAATGAGCAGTTCTTC	CATSEPRMNNEQFF
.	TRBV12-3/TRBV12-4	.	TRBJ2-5	TGTGCCAGCAGTCCTCGTGGTCCGGGGGAGACCCAGTACTTC	CASSPRGPGETQYF
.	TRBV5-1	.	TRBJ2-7	TGCGCCAGCAGGTACGCCACGGGGATGTCTTCCTACGAGCAGTACTTC	CASRYATGMSSYEQYF
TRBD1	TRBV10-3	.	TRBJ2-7	TGTGCCATCAGTGATACAGGGGTGGTTCCCTACGAGCAGTACTTC	CAISDTGVVPYEQYF
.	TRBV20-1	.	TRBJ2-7	TGCAGTGCCCTGGACTCCAGCGAGCAGTACTTC	CSALDSSEQYF
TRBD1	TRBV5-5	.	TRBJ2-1	TGTGCCAGCAGCGTAAGCATTGACAGGGGAAATGAGCAGTTCTTC	CASSVSIDRGNEQFF
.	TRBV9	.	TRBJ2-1	TGTGCCAGCAGCGTATCACGGGGGAACTCCTACAATGAGCAGTTCTTC	CASSVSRGNSYNEQFF
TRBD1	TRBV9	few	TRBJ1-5	TGTGCCAGCAGCGAGGGACAGGGTTATGATCAGCCCCAGCATTTT	CASSEGQGYDQPQHF